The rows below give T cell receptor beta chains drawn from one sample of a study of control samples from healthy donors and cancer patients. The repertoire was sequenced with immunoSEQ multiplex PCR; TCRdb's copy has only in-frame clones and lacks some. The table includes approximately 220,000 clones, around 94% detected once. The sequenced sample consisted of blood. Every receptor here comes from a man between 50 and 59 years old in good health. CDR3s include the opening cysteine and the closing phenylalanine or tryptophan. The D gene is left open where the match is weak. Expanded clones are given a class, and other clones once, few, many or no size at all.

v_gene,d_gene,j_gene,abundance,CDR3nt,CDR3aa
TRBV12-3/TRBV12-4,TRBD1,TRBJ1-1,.,TGTGCCAGCAACCCAGAGTCAGGGGGCATGGCTTTCTTT,CASNPESGGMAFF
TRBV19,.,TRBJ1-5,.,TGTGCCAGTAGCACAACCCCCGGGCTCTTAGATCAGCCCCAGCATTTT,CASSTTPGLLDQPQHF
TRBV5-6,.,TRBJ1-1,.,TGTGCCAGCAGCCTGGGATTGAACACTGAAGCTTTCTTT,CASSLGLNTEAFF
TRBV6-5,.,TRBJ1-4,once,TGTGCCAGCAGAACAAGAGGGGGGGGGAGTGAAAAACTGTTTTTT,CASRTRGGGSEKLFF
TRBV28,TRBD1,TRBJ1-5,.,TGTGCCAGCAGTCCTCACAGGGGAAGGGATCAGCCCCAGCATTTT,CASSPHRGRDQPQHF
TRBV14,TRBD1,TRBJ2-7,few,TGTGCCAGCAGCCTAACAGGGGGCCCCTCCTACGAGCAGTACTTC,CASSLTGGPSYEQYF
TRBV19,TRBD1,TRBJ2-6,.,TGTGCCAGCACAGGGGACTCTGGGGCCAACGTCCTGACTTTC,CASTGDSGANVLTF
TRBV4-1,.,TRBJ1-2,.,TGCGCCAGCAGCCAATCTTTTGGCAGCCAGTTCTCTAACTATGGCTACACCTTC,CASSQSFGSQFSNYGYTF
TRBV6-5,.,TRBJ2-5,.,TGTGCCAGCAGACCCGGGGGCCAAGAGACCCAGTACTTC,CASRPGGQETQYF
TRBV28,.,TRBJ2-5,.,TGTGCCAGCAGCCGGCAAGAGGGGGGGAAGCAAGAGACCCAGTACTTC,CASSRQEGGKQETQYF
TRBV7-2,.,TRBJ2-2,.,TGTGCCAGCAGTTTCAACGCAGGGAGCGGGGAGCTGTTTTTT,CASSFNAGSGELFF
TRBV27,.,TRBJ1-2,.,TGTGCCAGCAGTTTAGGGCAGGGTGACGGCTACACCTTC,CASSLGQGDGYTF
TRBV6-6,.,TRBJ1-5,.,TGTGCCAGCACCCCCAGGGCGGGGGGGCGGCAGCCCCAGCATTTT,CASTPRAGGRQPQHF
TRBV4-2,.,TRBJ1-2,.,TGTGCCAGCAGCCAAGGTGTTGGGGTCAACTATGGCTACACCTTC,CASSQGVGVNYGYTF
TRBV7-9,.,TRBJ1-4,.,TGTGCCAGCAGTCTAAGCGAAAAACTGTTTTTT,CASSLSEKLFF
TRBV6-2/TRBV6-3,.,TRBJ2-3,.,TGTGCCAGCAGTTACTCGACCAAAAAGGGATCAGGGGCAAGGGATACGCAGTATTTT,CASSYSTKKGSGARDTQYF
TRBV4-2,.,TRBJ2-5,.,TGTGCCAGCAGCCACCTCCGGGACGGCCAAGAGACCCAGTACTTC,CASSHLRDGQETQYF
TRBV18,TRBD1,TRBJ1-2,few,TGTGCCAGCTCACCAGGGACAGGGATTAACGGCTACACCTTC,CASSPGTGINGYTF
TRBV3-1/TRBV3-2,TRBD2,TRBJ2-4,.,TGTGCCAGCAGCGATACTAGCGGGGGGTTAGGGAACATTCAGTACTTC,CASSDTSGGLGNIQYF
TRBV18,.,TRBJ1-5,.,TGTGCCAGCTCACCAGGCCTCGGCCAGCCCCAGCATTTT,CASSPGLGQPQHF
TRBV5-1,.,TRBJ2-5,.,TGCGCCAGCAGCCAGGGGTATCCCCAAGAGACCCAGTACTTC,CASSQGYPQETQYF
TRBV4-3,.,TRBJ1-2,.,TGCGCCAGCAGCCAAGATCTGTCCAGGGGCCAAGGCTACACCTTC,CASSQDLSRGQGYTF
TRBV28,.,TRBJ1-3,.,TGTGCCAGCAGGCCCGGTGGCAGTACAAACACCATATATTTT,CASRPGGSTNTIYF
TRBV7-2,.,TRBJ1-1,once,TGTGCCAGCAGCAAACAGACAGTATTCACTGAAGCTTTCTTT,CASSKQTVFTEAFF
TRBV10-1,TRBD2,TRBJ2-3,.,TGCGCCAGCAACCCGGGACTAGCGGCCTCGGTGTCGACGCAGTATTTT,CASNPGLAASVSTQYF
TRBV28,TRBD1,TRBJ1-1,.,TGTGCCAGCAGTTCGCCGGGACAGGGGGCGAACACTGAAGCTTTCTTT,CASSSPGQGANTEAFF
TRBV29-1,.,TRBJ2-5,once,TGCAGCGTTGTCAGGGGGCGGGGGGGGCAAGAGACCCAGTACTTC,CSVVRGRGGQETQYF
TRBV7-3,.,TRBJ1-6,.,TGTGCCAGCAGCCCCAGCTCCTATAATTCACCCCTCCACTTT,CASSPSSYNSPLHF
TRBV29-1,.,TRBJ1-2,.,TGCAGCGTCGGTCTTCAGGGGATCTATGGCTACACCTTC,CSVGLQGIYGYTF
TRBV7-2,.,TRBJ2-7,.,TGTGCCAGCAGCTTAAACGGGGGAACCGGGCAGTACTTC,CASSLNGGTGQYF
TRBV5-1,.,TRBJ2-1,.,TGCGCCAGCAGCTTGGCCTGGGAAAATGAGCAGTTCTTC,CASSLAWENEQFF
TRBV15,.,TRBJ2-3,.,TGTGCCACCAGCATCGGCGGGGCCCCAGATACGCAGTATTTT,CATSIGGAPDTQYF
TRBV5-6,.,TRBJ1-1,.,TGTGCCAGCAGCCCGGGGGGAAACACTGAAGCTTTCTTT,CASSPGGNTEAFF
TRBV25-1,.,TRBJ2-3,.,TGTGCCAGCAGTCCGCGGACAGCGTCCACAGATACGCAGTATTTT,CASSPRTASTDTQYF
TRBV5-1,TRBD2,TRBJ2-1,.,TGCGCCAGCAGCTTGGTCAGCGGGGTCGACAATGAGCAGTTCTTC,CASSLVSGVDNEQFF
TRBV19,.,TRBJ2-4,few,TGTGCCACCTCTGGGGTTGACCTAGCCAAAAACATTCAGTACTTC,CATSGVDLAKNIQYF
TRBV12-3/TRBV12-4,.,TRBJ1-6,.,TGTGCCAGCAGTCTCTTTAATTCACCCCTCCACTTT,CASSLFNSPLHF
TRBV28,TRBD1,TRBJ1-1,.,TGTGCCAGCAGTTTCCGGTATTGGGCGGGACAGGAAGGGGATGAAGCTTTCTTT,CASSFRYWAGQEGDEAFF
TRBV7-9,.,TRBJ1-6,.,TGTGCCACCCAAGCTCAGGGCTCAGATTCACCCCTCCACTTT,CATQAQGSDSPLHF
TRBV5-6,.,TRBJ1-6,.,TGTGCCAGCAGCTTCAGAGGGAGCTCCTATAATTCACCCCTCCACTTT,CASSFRGSSYNSPLHF
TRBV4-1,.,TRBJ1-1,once,TGCGCCAGCAGCCAAGATCGGGGATTGAACACTGAAGCTTTCTTT,CASSQDRGLNTEAFF
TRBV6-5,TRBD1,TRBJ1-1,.,TGTGCCAGCATCTTAAGGCAGGGGGCCTTTGAAGCTTTCTTT,CASILRQGAFEAFF
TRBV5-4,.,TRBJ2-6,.,TGTGCCAGCAGTCGAGTGGGCTCCGGAGACTTAAAGGTCCTGACTTTC,CASSRVGSGDLKVLTF
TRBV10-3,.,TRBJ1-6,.,TGTGCCATCAGTGAGAGAAATTTTAATTCACCCCTCCACTTT,CAISERNFNSPLHF
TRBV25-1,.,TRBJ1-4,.,TGTGCCAGCACTCGTCAGGGGATTAAGGAAAAACTGTTTTTT,CASTRQGIKEKLFF
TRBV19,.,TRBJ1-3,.,TGTGCCAGTAGTCTACGGATTCAGTTCTCTGGAAACACCATATATTTT,CASSLRIQFSGNTIYF
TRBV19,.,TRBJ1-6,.,TGTGCCAGTAGCCGACAGGTGAATTCACCCCTCCACTTT,CASSRQVNSPLHF
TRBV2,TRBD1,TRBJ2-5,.,TGTGCCAGCAGTCGGGACAGTCAAGAGACCCAGTACTTC,CASSRDSQETQYF
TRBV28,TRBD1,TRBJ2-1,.,TGTGCCAGCAGTGGGGGGGGACAGGGTGGCTCCTACAATGAGCAGTTCTTC,CASSGGGQGGSYNEQFF
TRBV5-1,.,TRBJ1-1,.,TGCGCCAGCAGCTTGTCGAGGGGAAGCACTGAAGCTTTCTTT,CASSLSRGSTEAFF